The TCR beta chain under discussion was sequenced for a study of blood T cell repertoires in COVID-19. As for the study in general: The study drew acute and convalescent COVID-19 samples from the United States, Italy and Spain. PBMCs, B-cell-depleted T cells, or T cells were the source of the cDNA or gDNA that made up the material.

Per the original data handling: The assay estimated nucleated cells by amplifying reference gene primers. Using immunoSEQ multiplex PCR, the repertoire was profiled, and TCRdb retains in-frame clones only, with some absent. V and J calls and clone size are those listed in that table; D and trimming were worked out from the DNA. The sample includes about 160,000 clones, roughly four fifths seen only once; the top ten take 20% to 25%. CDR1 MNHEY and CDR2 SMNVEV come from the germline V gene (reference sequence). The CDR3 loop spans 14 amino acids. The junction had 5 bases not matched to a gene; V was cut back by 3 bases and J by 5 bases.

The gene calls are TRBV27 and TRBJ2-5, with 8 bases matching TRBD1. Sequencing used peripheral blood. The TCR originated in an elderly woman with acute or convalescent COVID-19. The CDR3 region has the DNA TGTGCCAGCAGTTTCCAGGGGGCTGGGGAGACCCAGTACTTC. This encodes CASSFQGAGETQYF.